This T cell receptor (beta chain) is from a study of cytomegalovirus exposure and HLA in healthy donors. The germline V gene encodes CDR1 SGHTS and CDR2 YDEGEE. Between the trimmed V and J ends, which lost 0 bases and 0 bases, there was a span of 14 bases. CDR3 length equals 17 residues. The PCR made use of 60 Vbeta and 13 Jbeta primers. TCRdb's table, derived via immunoSEQ multiplex PCR, lists solely in-frame clones and lacks some. The top ten hold about 14% of the sample, which has 150,000 to 200,000 clones, almost 80% seen once. This sequence originates from a man in his fifties or sixties in good health and CMV-seropositive. The J gene is TRBJ2-3, the V gene TRBV5-8; the D is unclear. The sample consisted of PBMCs. The CDR3 protein is CASSLASKRPSTDTQYF. The CDR3 nucleotides are TGTGCCAGCAGCTTGGCGTCGAAGCGACCGAGCACAGATACGCAGTATTTT.